Shown below are 9 T cell receptor beta chains from a single sample sequenced in a study of blood T cell repertoires in COVID-19. Measured with immunoSEQ multiplex PCR; TCRdb has only the in-frame clones, and not every one. The table records hundreds of thousands of clones, roughly four fifths of them present only once. The sequencing input was PBMCs or T cells enriched from blood (not recorded which). The source is a woman in her forties or fifties who had been exposed to COVID-19.

This clone was recorded only once. V gene TRBV5-1 combines with J gene TRBJ2-3; D is possibly TRBD2 (5 bases). CDR3 size: 14 residues. V shed 5 bases and J shed 2 bases, with 12 bases lying between them. Per the germline V gene, CDR1 is SGHRS and CDR2 is YFSETQ. The CDR3, as DNA: TGCGCCAGCAGTACTGGGGAGCCCACAGATACGCAGTATTTT. This encodes CASSTGEPTDTQYF.

Only one count was recorded for this clone. Additional DNA sequences in this sample encode the identical CDR3. The rearrangement joins TRBV12-3 or TRBV12-4 to TRBJ1-2; 7 bases agree with TRBD1. The V and J ends lost 4 bases and 5 bases, in that order; junction bases with no gene match: 1. The CDR3 runs 12 residues. The CDR3 DNA reads TGTGCCAGCAGTTCACAGGGGTATGGCTACACCTTC. It translates to CASSSQGYGYTF.

V gene TRBV2 combines with J gene TRBJ2-7; 9 bases agree with TRBD1. The length of the CDR3 is 13 residues. V was pared by 7 bases and J by 6 bases, with 7 bases of the junction left unmatched. From germline, CDR1 is SNHLY and CDR2 FYNNEI. The CDR3 spells CASTPGQGTEQYF. The DNA of the CDR3 is TGTGCCAGCACTCCGGGACAGGGAACCGAGCAGTACTTC. The variable domain in full, completed from reference TRBV2 and TRBJ2-7, reads EPEVTQTPSHQVTQMGQEVILRCVPISNHLYFYWYRQILGQKVEFLVSFYNNEISEKSEIFDDQFSVERPDGSNFTLKIRSTKLEDSAMYFCASTPGQGTEQYFGPGTRLTVT.

The chain employs TRBV28 and TRBJ1-3, with D perhaps matching TRBD1 (5 bases). V gave up 11 bases and J gave up 2 bases, with 10 bases separating them. Germline V gene data show CDR1 as MDHEN and CDR2 as SYDVKM. This CDR3 is built from 12 residues. The chain's CDR3 is CACGGAGNTIYF. The DNA of the CDR3 is TGTGCCTGCGGGGGTGCTGGAAACACCATATATTTT. Looking up the rest from reference TRBV28 and TRBJ1-3 gives the full variable domain: DVKVTQSSRYLVKRTGEKVFLECVQDMDHENMFWYRQDPGLGLRLIYFSYDVKMKEKGDIPEGYSVSREKKERFSLILESASTNQTSMYLCACGGAGNTIYFGEGSWLTVV.

CDR3 sequence (DNA): TGTGCCAGCGGGGGCCTGGGTGGGAACATTCAGTACTTC. Translated, it gives CASGGLGGNIQYF. The genes are TRBV2 and TRBJ2-4; weak D call: TRBD1 (6 bases). Germline V gene lookup returns CDR1 SNHLY and CDR2 FYNNEI. The V and J ends lost 8 bases and 7 bases respectively, with 15 bases between them. The CDR3 totals 13 residues.

V gene TRBV10-2 combines with J gene TRBJ1-5; 9 bases agree with TRBD1. CDR3 length equals 15 residues. The germline V gene has CDR1 WSHSY and CDR2 SAAADI. J gave up 1 base and V 8 bases, and 6 bases lay outside the gene matches. CDR3 DNA: TGCGCCAGCCATCGGACAGGGGTGAGCAATCAGCCCCAGCATTTT. Encoded protein: CASHRTGVSNQPQHF.

The rearrangement uses TRBV28 and TRBJ1-1, with 9 bases that match TRBD1. J gave up 4 bases and V 6 bases, and 6 bases lay outside the gene matches. The CDR3 is 14 amino acids. The germline V gene has CDR1 MDHEN and CDR2 SYDVKM. The CDR3 sequence is CASSSTGGFTEAFF. The CDR3 bases are TGTGCCAGCAGCTCGACAGGGGGATTCACTGAAGCTTTCTTT.

The gene calls are TRBV6-5 and TRBJ1-3; the D gene is possibly TRBD1 (5 bases). V was cut by 6 bases and J by 4 bases, with 13 bases left in between. The CDR3 runs to 14 residues. Looked up from germline, CDR1 is MNHEY and CDR2 is SVGAGI. The CDR3, as DNA: TGTGCCAGCAGGACCCAGGGTTCCGGAAACACCATATATTTT. This gives the protein CASRTQGSGNTIYF.

The chain recombines TRBV11-2 with TRBJ1-3; TRBD1 is a possible D gene (5 bases). The length of the CDR3 is 16 residues. Trimming took 4 bases from V and 0 from J, leaving 13 bases between them. CDR1 and CDR2 from the germline V gene are SGHAT and FQNNGV. This CDR3 reads CASSYSGMLSGNTIYF. The DNA of the CDR3 is TGTGCCAGCAGCTATTCAGGGATGCTCTCTGGAAACACCATATATTTT.